Listed below are T cell receptor beta chains from one sample, sequenced in a study of T cell responses to AZD1222 COVID-19 vaccine. Clones were read by immunoSEQ multiplex PCR, and TCRdb kept only the in-frame ones, dropping some. The repertoire has over 150,000 clones, approximately 87% of them found once; the top ten carry under 7%. The source material was peripheral blood, sampled on day 0 of MenACWY control vaccination. The receptor set was obtained from an adult in good health. The CDR3 runs from the conserved cysteine through the conserved F or W. A D gene is named only where the DNA matches it firmly. Not all rows give a size; the values are once, few, many and, for expanded clones, a class.

v_call: TRBV28
clone_size: NA
j_call: TRBJ1-5
d_call: NA
cdr3_aa: CASSLLANQPQHF
cdr3_nt: TGTGCCAGCAGTTTACTAGCTAATCAGCCCCAGCATTTT

v_call: TRBV7-2
clone_size: NA
j_call: TRBJ1-2
d_call: NA
cdr3_aa: CASSLMSAGYTF
cdr3_nt: TGTGCCAGCAGCTTAATGTCCGCAGGCTACACCTTC

v_call: TRBV18
clone_size: once
j_call: TRBJ2-1
d_call: NA
cdr3_aa: CASSPPSAVYYNEQFF
cdr3_nt: TGTGCCAGCTCACCACCGTCAGCGGTTTACTACAATGAGCAGTTCTTC

v_call: TRBV5-1
clone_size: NA
j_call: TRBJ2-3
d_call: TRBD2
cdr3_aa: CASSLGSGGGTDTQYF
cdr3_nt: TGCGCCAGCAGCTTGGGCAGCGGGGGTGGGACAGATACGCAGTATTTT

v_call: TRBV9
clone_size: NA
j_call: TRBJ2-7
d_call: TRBD2
cdr3_aa: CASSPLLLASHEQYF
cdr3_nt: TGTGCCAGCAGCCCTCTCTTACTAGCGAGCCACGAGCAGTACTTC

v_call: TRBV1
clone_size: NA
j_call: TRBJ2-7
d_call: NA
cdr3_aa: CTSSQDPNSGVTYEQYF
cdr3_nt: TGCACCAGCAGCCAAGATCCTAATAGCGGGGTGACCTACGAGCAGTACTTC

v_call: TRBV7-2
clone_size: many
j_call: TRBJ1-2
d_call: NA
cdr3_aa: CASSLAPGGSYGYTF
cdr3_nt: TGTGCCAGCAGCTTAGCCCCGGGCGGATCCTATGGCTACACCTTC

v_call: TRBV9
clone_size: NA
j_call: TRBJ2-7
d_call: NA
cdr3_aa: CASSVEYSSYEQYF
cdr3_nt: TGTGCCAGCAGCGTAGAGTACAGTTCCTACGAGCAGTACTTC

v_call: TRBV2
clone_size: NA
j_call: TRBJ1-1
d_call: NA
cdr3_aa: CASRSDGDTTIEAFF
cdr3_nt: TGTGCCAGCAGATCGGACGGGGACACCACAATCGAAGCTTTCTTT

v_call: TRBV5-1
clone_size: NA
j_call: TRBJ2-5
d_call: NA
cdr3_aa: CASSGQGQETQYF
cdr3_nt: TGCGCCAGCAGTGGCCAGGGCCAAGAGACCCAGTACTTC

v_call: TRBV5-1
clone_size: NA
j_call: TRBJ2-1
d_call: TRBD1
cdr3_aa: CASSHGQGVIDEQFF
cdr3_nt: TGCGCCAGCAGCCACGGACAGGGGGTGATTGATGAGCAGTTCTTC

v_call: TRBV29-1
clone_size: NA
j_call: TRBJ2-2
d_call: TRBD1
cdr3_aa: CSGTGAAATGELFF
cdr3_nt: TGCAGCGGTACAGGGGCCGCGGCCACCGGGGAGCTGTTTTTT

v_call: TRBV6-5
clone_size: NA
j_call: TRBJ1-2
d_call: NA
cdr3_aa: CASRPGTVYGYTF
cdr3_nt: TGTGCCAGCCGGCCCGGAACAGTCTATGGCTACACCTTC

v_call: TRBV2
clone_size: NA
j_call: TRBJ2-5
d_call: TRBD1
cdr3_aa: CASRTDRETMYF
cdr3_nt: TGTGCCAGCAGAACAGACAGGGAAACTATGTACTTC

v_call: TRBV28
clone_size: NA
j_call: TRBJ1-5
d_call: NA
cdr3_aa: CASSLLSGGNQPQHF
cdr3_nt: TGTGCCAGCAGCCTCCTGTCAGGGGGCAATCAGCCCCAGCATTTT

v_call: TRBV3-1/TRBV3-2
clone_size: NA
j_call: TRBJ1-2
d_call: NA
cdr3_aa: CASSRGGLGANYGYTF
cdr3_nt: TGTGCCAGCAGCCGGGGGGGCCTGGGGGCTAACTATGGCTACACCTTC

v_call: TRBV11-3
clone_size: few
j_call: TRBJ1-3
d_call: TRBD1
cdr3_aa: CASSSRQGPGNTIYF
cdr3_nt: TGTGCCAGCAGCTCCCGACAGGGCCCTGGAAACACCATATATTTT

v_call: TRBV9
clone_size: NA
j_call: TRBJ1-1
d_call: NA
cdr3_aa: CASSVVSGFNTEAFF
cdr3_nt: TGTGCCAGCAGCGTAGTGTCAGGGTTTAACACTGAAGCTTTCTTT

v_call: TRBV28
clone_size: NA
j_call: TRBJ1-2
d_call: NA
cdr3_aa: CASSPPGGSWGYTF
cdr3_nt: TGTGCCAGCAGCCCACCTGGGGGATCTTGGGGCTACACCTTC

v_call: TRBV7-9
clone_size: NA
j_call: TRBJ2-1
d_call: NA
cdr3_aa: CASSGGAGEQFF
cdr3_nt: TGTGCCAGCAGCGGCGGGGCTGGTGAGCAGTTCTTC

v_call: TRBV6-4
clone_size: NA
j_call: TRBJ1-1
d_call: TRBD1
cdr3_aa: CASTTGDTEAFF
cdr3_nt: TGTGCCAGCACTACAGGGGACACTGAAGCTTTCTTT

v_call: TRBV19
clone_size: NA
j_call: TRBJ1-1
d_call: TRBD1
cdr3_aa: CASSNRQGMNTEAFF
cdr3_nt: TGTGCCAGTAGTAACCGACAGGGTATGAACACTGAAGCTTTCTTT

v_call: TRBV27
clone_size: NA
j_call: TRBJ2-7
d_call: TRBD1
cdr3_aa: CASSLWDRANEQYF
cdr3_nt: TGTGCCAGCAGTTTATGGGACAGGGCCAACGAGCAGTACTTC

v_call: TRBV6-1
clone_size: NA
j_call: TRBJ1-2
d_call: TRBD1
cdr3_aa: CASSVTGGARNYGYTF
cdr3_nt: TGTGCCAGCAGTGTTACAGGGGGCGCGAGGAACTATGGCTACACCTTC

v_call: TRBV11-3
clone_size: NA
j_call: TRBJ2-7
d_call: NA
cdr3_aa: CASSLGGDIYEQYF
cdr3_nt: TGTGCCAGCAGCTTAGGGGGAGACATCTACGAGCAGTACTTC

v_call: TRBV12-2
clone_size: NA
j_call: TRBJ2-3
d_call: NA
cdr3_aa: CASRSRTSGGTDTQYF
cdr3_nt: TGTGCAAGTCGCTCTCGGACTAGCGGGGGCACAGATACGCAGTATTTT

v_call: TRBV6-5
clone_size: NA
j_call: TRBJ2-1
d_call: NA
cdr3_aa: CASSPWISTNEQFF
cdr3_nt: TGTGCCAGCAGCCCCTGGATTAGCACCAATGAGCAGTTCTTC

v_call: TRBV6-5
clone_size: few
j_call: TRBJ2-2
d_call: NA
cdr3_aa: CASTETGAPGELFF
cdr3_nt: TGTGCCAGCACCGAAACCGGGGCCCCTGGGGAGCTGTTTTTT